The rows below give T cell receptor beta chains drawn from one sample of a study of identifying expanded T cells in peripheral blood. The protocol was immunoSEQ multiplex PCR, while the TCRdb copy is restricted to in-frame clones and leaves out a portion. The sample yields about 89,000 clones, about nine tenths seen once. The sequenced sample was blood. All receptors come from a person aged 18-70 years in good health. The CDR3 runs from the conserved cysteine through the conserved F or W. D genes are given only for firm matches. Rows give clone size only sometimes, using once, few, many, or a class for an expanded clone.

-	TRBV30	TRBJ1-1	TRBD1	CAWGDRPNTEAFF	TGTGCCTGGGGGGACAGGCCGAACACTGAAGCTTTCTTT
-	TRBV11-2	TRBJ2-7	-	CASSPRSGPGEQYF	TGTGCCAGCAGCCCTAGGTCAGGCCCGGGGGAGCAGTACTTC
-	TRBV10-3	TRBJ2-1	TRBD2	CAISERAGGPNNEQFF	TGTGCCATCAGTGAAAGGGCGGGAGGGCCAAACAATGAGCAGTTCTTC
once	TRBV7-2	TRBJ2-3	TRBD2	CASSASGSVSDTQYF	TGTGCCAGCAGCGCGAGCGGGAGTGTATCAGATACGCAGTATTTT
-	TRBV7-9	TRBJ2-2	-	CASRDGTGELFF	TGTGCCAGCAGAGACGGCACCGGGGAGCTGTTTTTT
-	TRBV19	TRBJ1-6	TRBD1	CASSTRDRYNSPLHF	TGTGCCAGTAGTACCCGGGACAGATATAATTCACCCCTCCACTTT
-	TRBV28	TRBJ1-1	-	CASRFDVTNTEAFF	TGTGCCAGCAGGTTTGACGTTACGAACACTGAAGCTTTCTTT
few	TRBV6-4	TRBJ2-1	-	CASSWGRGEPYNEQFF	TGTGCCAGCAGCTGGGGGCGGGGAGAACCCTACAATGAGCAGTTCTTC
once	TRBV5-8	TRBJ1-2	TRBD1	CASSLVDRGYGYTF	TGTGCCAGCAGCTTGGTGGACAGGGGTTATGGCTACACCTTC
-	TRBV7-9	TRBJ2-2	-	CASSGEANTGELFF	TGTGCCAGCAGCGGCGAGGCGAACACCGGGGAGCTGTTTTTT
-	TRBV7-3	TRBJ2-6	-	CASSPRSGVNVLTF	TGTGCCAGCAGCCCCCGCTCTGGGGTCAACGTCCTGACTTTC
-	TRBV4-1	TRBJ2-1	-	CASSLEAGLLYNEQFF	TGCGCCAGCAGCCTTGAAGCGGGTTTACTCTACAATGAGCAGTTCTTC
-	TRBV10-3	TRBJ2-3	TRBD2	CAISAAGGSTDTQYF	TGTGCCATCAGTGCGGCGGGAGGGAGTACAGATACGCAGTATTTT
-	TRBV19	TRBJ1-2	-	CATTPLGSYGYTF	TGTGCCACCACCCCCCTTGGGTCCTATGGCTACACCTTC
few	TRBV2	TRBJ2-2	-	CASSEASRTGTGELFF	TGTGCCAGCAGTGAAGCATCGAGGACCGGCACCGGGGAGCTGTTTTTT
-	TRBV6-5	TRBJ2-7	-	CASSKDGGPYEQYF	TGTGCCAGCAGTAAGGACGGGGGGCCCTACGAGCAGTACTTC